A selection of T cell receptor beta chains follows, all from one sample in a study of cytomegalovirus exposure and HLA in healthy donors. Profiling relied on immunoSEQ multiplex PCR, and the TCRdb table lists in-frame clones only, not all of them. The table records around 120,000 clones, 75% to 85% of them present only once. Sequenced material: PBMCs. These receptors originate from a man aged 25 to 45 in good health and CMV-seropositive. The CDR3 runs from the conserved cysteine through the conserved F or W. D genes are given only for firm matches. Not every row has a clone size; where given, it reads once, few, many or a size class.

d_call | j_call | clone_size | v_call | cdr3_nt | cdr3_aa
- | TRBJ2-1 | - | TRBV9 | TGTGCCAGCAGCGTCACTAGCATCAATGAGCAGTTCTTC | CASSVTSINEQFF
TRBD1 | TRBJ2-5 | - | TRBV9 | TGTGCCAGCAGCCCGCGTTCCGGGACAGGGTGGGAGACCCAGTACTTC | CASSPRSGTGWETQYF
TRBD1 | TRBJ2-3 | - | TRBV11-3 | TGTGCCAGCAGCTTAATCCCGTTTGGGGGACAGAACACAGATACGCAGTATTTT | CASSLIPFGGQNTDTQYF
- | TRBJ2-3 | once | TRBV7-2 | TGTGCCAGCAGCAAATATAGCAGCACAGATACGCAGTATTTT | CASSKYSSTDTQYF
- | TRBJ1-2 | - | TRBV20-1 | TGCAGTGCTAGCGCTAACTATGGCTACACCTTC | CSASANYGYTF
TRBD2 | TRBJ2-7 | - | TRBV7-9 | TGTTCCAGCAGCCCCAGATCAACTAGCGGCCAGTCCTACGAGCAGTACTTC | CSSSPRSTSGQSYEQYF
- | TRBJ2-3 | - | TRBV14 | TGTGCCAGCAGCCCCTACGGGTGGAGGGGCCCCACAGATACGCAGTATTTT | CASSPYGWRGPTDTQYF
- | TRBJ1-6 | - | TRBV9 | TGTGCCAGCAGCGTAGGTGGACAGCATAATTCACCCCTCCACTTT | CASSVGGQHNSPLHF
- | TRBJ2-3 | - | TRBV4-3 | TGCGCCAGCAGCCCAAGAGGGGGGGCCAAGATAGATACGCAGTATTTT | CASSPRGGAKIDTQYF
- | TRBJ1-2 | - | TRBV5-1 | TGCGCCAGCAGCTTGGTTATTCAGGGCCATGGCTACACCTTC | CASSLVIQGHGYTF
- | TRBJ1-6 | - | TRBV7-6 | TGTGCCAGCAGCTTAGGGGGGGGATTACAGTCACCCCTCCACTTT | CASSLGGGLQSPLHF
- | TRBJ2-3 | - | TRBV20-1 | TGCAGTGCTAGTCTGACAGATACGCAGTATTTT | CSASLTDTQYF
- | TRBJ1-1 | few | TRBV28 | TGTGCCAGCAGTTGGTTGGGGGCGGGGGACACTGAAGCTTTCTTT | CASSWLGAGDTEAFF
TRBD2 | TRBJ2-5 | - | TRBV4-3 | TGCGCCAGCAGCCAAGAACCTCCTAGCGGGAGTGGTGAGACCCAGTACTTC | CASSQEPPSGSGETQYF
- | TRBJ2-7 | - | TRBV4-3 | TGCGCCAGCAGCCAGTACAGAATCGCCTACGAGCAGTACTTC | CASSQYRIAYEQYF
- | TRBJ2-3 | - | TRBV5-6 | TGTGCCAGCAGCTGGGGAGCGGCCAACACAGATACGCAGTATTTT | CASSWGAANTDTQYF
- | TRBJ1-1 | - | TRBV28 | TGTGCCAGTCGGTCGGGGAACGCTTTCTTT | CASRSGNAFF
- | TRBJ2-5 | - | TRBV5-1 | TGCGCCAGCAGCAGTGGACTCCCCTCCCCCGAGGAGACCCAGTACTTC | CASSSGLPSPEETQYF
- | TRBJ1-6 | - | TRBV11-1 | TGTGCCAGCAGCTTAGACGGGGGAGTCGGTAATTCACCCCTCCACTTT | CASSLDGGVGNSPLHF
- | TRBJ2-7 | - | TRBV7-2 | TGTGCCAGCAGCTTATCAGTCTCCTACGAGCAGTACTTC | CASSLSVSYEQYF
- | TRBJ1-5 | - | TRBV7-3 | TGTGCCAGCAGCGAACGGGGAGGGTCGAGCAATCAGCCCCAGCATTTT | CASSERGGSSNQPQHF
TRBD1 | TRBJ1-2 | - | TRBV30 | TGTGCCTGGAGGGGGACAGGGACCAACTATGGCTACACCTTC | CAWRGTGTNYGYTF
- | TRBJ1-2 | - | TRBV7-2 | TGTGCCAGCAGCTTATCGGCAGGATTCTATGGCTACACCTTC | CASSLSAGFYGYTF
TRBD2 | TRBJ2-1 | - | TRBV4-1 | TGCGCCAGCAGCCAAGTCCCGGGAGGGACCGTCGGTGAGCAGTTCTTC | CASSQVPGGTVGEQFF
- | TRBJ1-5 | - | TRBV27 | TGTGCCAGCGGGGGTCAGGGACTGAGCAATCAGCCCCAGCATTTT | CASGGQGLSNQPQHF
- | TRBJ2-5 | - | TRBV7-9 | TGTGCCAGCAGCTTAGGAGGGACCCAGTACTTC | CASSLGGTQYF
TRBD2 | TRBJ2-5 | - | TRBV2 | TGTGCCGGCAGTGAGTTCACTAGCGGACAAGAGACCCAGTACTTC | CAGSEFTSGQETQYF
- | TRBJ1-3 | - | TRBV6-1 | TGTGCCAGCAGTGGACAGCCAGGGGCGGGAAACACCATATATTTT | CASSGQPGAGNTIYF
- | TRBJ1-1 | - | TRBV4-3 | TGCGCCAGCAGCCAAGGCGCCGCAGCTTTCTTT | CASSQGAAAFF
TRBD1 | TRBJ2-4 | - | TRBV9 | TGTGCCAGCAGCCCCGGACAGGGGGCCAAAAACATTCAGTACTTC | CASSPGQGAKNIQYF
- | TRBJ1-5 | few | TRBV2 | TGTGCCAGCAGGCCAGGGGCAGCTCAGCCCCAGCATTTT | CASRPGAAQPQHF
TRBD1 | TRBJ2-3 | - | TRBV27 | TGTGCCAGCAGGCGTAGAACAGGGGGTGCTAGCACAGATACGCAGTATTTT | CASRRRTGGASTDTQYF
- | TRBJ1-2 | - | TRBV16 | TGTGCCAGCAGCCAATGGTCGCAACAGTATGGCTACACCTTC | CASSQWSQQYGYTF
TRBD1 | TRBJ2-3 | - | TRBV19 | TGTGCCAGTAGGAACCCAGGGGGCTCTGGTACAGATACGCAGTATTTT | CASRNPGGSGTDTQYF
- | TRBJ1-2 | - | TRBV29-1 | TGCAGCGTTTCTCAGGGCAACTATGGCTACACCTTC | CSVSQGNYGYTF
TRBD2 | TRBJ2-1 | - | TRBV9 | TGTGCCAGCACCAAACTTTCTAGCGGGTCTAACAATGAGCAGTTCTTC | CASTKLSSGSNNEQFF
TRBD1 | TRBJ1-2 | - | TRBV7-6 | TGTGCCAGCAGCACCACAGGGGTCTATGGCGACACCTTC | CASSTTGVYGDTF
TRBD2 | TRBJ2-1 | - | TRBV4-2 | TGTGCCAGCAGCCGCACTAGCGGGGGGCGCTCCTACAATGAGCAGTTCTTC | CASSRTSGGRSYNEQFF
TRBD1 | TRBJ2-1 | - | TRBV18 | TGTGCCAGCTCACCCACAGGGGGTGTTTACAATGAGCAGTTCTTC | CASSPTGGVYNEQFF
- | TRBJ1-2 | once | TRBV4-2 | TGTGCCAGCAGCCAAGAACCCGTTGGGGCGGACTATGGCTACACCTTC | CASSQEPVGADYGYTF
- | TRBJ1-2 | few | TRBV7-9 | TGTGCCAGCAGCTTAATGGGAGGGGATAATGGCTACACCTTC | CASSLMGGDNGYTF
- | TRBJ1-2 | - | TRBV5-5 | TGTGCCAGCAGCGCTGGGCCGACGAACTATGGCTACACCTTC | CASSAGPTNYGYTF
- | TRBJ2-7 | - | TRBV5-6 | TGTGCCAGCAGCCCCTTGGAGGGAGGTTCCTACGAGCAGTACTTC | CASSPLEGGSYEQYF
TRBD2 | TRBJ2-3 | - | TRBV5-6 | TGTGCCAGCAGCTCCGGGACTAGCGGTGTTGCAGATACGCAGTATTTT | CASSSGTSGVADTQYF
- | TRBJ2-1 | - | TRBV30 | TGTGCCTGGAGTTTCGGGACTCGTAATGAGCAGTTCTTC | CAWSFGTRNEQFF
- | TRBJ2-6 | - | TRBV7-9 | TGTTCCAGCAGCGATTTTCTGGTCGCCCGGAGCTCTGGGGCCAACGTCCTGACTTTC | CSSSDFLVARSSGANVLTF